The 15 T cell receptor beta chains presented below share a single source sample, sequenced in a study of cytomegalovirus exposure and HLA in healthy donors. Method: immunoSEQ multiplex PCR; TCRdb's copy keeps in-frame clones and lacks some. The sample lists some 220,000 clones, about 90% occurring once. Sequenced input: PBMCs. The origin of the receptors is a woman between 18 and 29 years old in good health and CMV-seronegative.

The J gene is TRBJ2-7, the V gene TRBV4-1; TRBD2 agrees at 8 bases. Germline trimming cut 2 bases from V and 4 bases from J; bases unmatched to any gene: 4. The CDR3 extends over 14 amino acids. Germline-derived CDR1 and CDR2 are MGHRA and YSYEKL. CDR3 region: CASSQSGRSYEQYF. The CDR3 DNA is TGCGCCAGCAGCCAAAGCGGGAGAAGTTACGAGCAGTACTTC.

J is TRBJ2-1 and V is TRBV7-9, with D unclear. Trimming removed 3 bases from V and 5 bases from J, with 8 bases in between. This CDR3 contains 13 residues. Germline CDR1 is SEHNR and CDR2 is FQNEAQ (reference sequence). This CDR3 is CASSFNTDNEQFF. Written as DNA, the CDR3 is TGTGCCAGCAGCTTTAACACCGACAATGAGCAGTTCTTC.

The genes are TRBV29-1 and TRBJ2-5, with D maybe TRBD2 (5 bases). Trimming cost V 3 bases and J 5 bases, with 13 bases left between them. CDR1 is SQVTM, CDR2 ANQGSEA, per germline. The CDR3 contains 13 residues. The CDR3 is CSVEVGVLETQYF. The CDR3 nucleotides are TGCAGCGTTGAGGTGGGAGTCTTGGAGACCCAGTACTTC.

Written as DNA, the CDR3 is TGTGCCAGTAGAATGGGACAGGGGTACAATGAGCAGTTCTTC. The encoded protein is CASRMGQGYNEQFF. The rearrangement links TRBV19 to TRBJ2-1; 10 bases match TRBD1. The CDR3 runs to 14 residues. The germline CDR1 and CDR2 sequences are LNHDA and SQIVND (reference sequence). Trimming removed 6 bases from V and 4 bases from J; junction bases left unmatched: 3.

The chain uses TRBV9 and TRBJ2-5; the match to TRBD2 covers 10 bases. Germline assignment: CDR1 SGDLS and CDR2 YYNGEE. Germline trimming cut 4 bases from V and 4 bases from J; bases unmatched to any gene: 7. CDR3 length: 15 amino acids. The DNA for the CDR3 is TGTGCCAGCAGCACGGGTAGCGGGAGGATAGAGACCCAGTACTTC. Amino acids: CASSTGSGRIETQYF.

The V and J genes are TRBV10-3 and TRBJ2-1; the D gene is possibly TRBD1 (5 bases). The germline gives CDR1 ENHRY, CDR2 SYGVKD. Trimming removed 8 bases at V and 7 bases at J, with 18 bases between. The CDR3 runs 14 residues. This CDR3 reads CAIGVGQGVNEQFF. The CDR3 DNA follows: TGTGCCATCGGGGTAGGGCAGGGTGTAAATGAGCAGTTCTTC.

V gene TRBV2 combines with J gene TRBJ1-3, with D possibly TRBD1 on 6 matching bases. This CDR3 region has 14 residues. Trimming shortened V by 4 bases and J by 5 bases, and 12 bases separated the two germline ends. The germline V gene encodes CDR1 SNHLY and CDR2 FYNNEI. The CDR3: CASSAGGPRNTIYF. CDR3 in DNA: TGTGCCAGCAGTGCCGGGGGGCCGAGAAACACCATATATTTT.

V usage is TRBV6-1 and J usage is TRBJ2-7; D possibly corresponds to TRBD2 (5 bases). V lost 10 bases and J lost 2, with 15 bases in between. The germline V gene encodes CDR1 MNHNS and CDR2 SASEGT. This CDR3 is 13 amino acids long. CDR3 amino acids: CAMTDFATYEQYF. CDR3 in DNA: TGTGCCATGACGGACTTCGCAACCTACGAGCAGTACTTC.

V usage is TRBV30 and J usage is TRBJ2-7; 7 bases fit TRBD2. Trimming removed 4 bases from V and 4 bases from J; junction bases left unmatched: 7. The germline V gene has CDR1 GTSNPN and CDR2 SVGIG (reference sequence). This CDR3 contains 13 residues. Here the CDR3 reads CAWKPGSGYEQYF. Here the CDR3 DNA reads TGTGCCTGGAAACCGGGTAGCGGGTACGAGCAGTACTTC.

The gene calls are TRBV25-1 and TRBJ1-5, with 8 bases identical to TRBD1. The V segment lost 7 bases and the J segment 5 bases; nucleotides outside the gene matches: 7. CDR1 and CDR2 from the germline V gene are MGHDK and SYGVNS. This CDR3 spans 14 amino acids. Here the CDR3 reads CASTPDRGDQPQHF. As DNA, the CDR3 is TGTGCCAGCACCCCAGACAGGGGCGATCAGCCCCAGCATTTT.

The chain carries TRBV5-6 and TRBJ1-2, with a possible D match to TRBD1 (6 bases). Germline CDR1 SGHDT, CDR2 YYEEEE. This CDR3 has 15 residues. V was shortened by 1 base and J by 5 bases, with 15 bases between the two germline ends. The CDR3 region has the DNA TGTGCCAGCAGCTTGTACGGCAGGGGCGGGTATGGCTACACCTTC. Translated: CASSLYGRGGYGYTF.

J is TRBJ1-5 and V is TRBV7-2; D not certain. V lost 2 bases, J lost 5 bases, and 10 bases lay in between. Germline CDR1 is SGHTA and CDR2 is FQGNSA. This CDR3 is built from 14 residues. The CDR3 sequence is CASSLLRFDQPQHF. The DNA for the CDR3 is TGTGCCAGCAGCTTACTTCGGTTTGATCAGCCCCAGCATTTT.

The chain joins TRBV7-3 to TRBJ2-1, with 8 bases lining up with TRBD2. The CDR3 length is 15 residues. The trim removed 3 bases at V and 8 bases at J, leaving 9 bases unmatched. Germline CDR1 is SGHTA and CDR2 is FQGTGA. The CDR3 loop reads CASSFALAGRHEQFF. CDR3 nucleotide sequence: TGTGCCAGCAGCTTCGCCTTAGCGGGGCGCCATGAGCAGTTCTTC.

The CDR3 DNA follows: TGTGCCAGCTCACCATTAGCAGAACAGGGACACGAGCAGTACTTC. Protein: CASSPLAEQGHEQYF. The chain is built from TRBV18 and TRBJ2-7; perhaps TRBD1 as D (6 bases). Between the trimmed V and J ends, which lost 2 bases and 5 bases, there was a span of 16 bases. Germline CDR1 KGHSH, CDR2 LQKENI. The CDR3 is 15 amino acids.

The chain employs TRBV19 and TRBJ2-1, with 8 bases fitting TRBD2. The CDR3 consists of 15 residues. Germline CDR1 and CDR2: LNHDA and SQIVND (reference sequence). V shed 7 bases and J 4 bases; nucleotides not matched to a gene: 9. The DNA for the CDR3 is TGTGCCAGTACCTCTGGTAGCGGGACTTACAATGAGCAGTTCTTC. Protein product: CASTSGSGTYNEQFF. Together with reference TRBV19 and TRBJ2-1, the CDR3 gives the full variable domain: DGGITQSPKYLFRKEGQNVTLSCEQNLNHDAMYWYRQDPGQGLRLIYYSQIVNDFQKGDIAEGYSVSREKKESFPLTVTSAQKNPTAFYLCASTSGSGTYNEQFFGPGTRLTVL.